The 15 T cell receptor beta chains below all came from one sample that was sequenced in a study of blood T cell repertoires in COVID-19. This table comes from immunoSEQ multiplex PCR, and its TCRdb copy is limited to in-frame clones, with some not included. The sample includes over 250,000 clones, about nine tenths of them seen just once. The sequencing input was peripheral blood. All receptors come from a woman aged 60-75 years with acute or convalescent COVID-19.

The rearrangement links TRBV2 to TRBJ2-2, with TRBD2 matching 8 bases. Germline V gene data show CDR1 as SNHLY and CDR2 as FYNNEI. V trimming: 1 base; J trimming: 6 bases; junction bases outside the gene matches: 13. The CDR3 has 18 residues. As DNA, the CDR3 is TGTGCCAGCAGTGAAGTATTTGGGACTAGTCCGACTGCCGGGGAGCTGTTTTTT. Its protein is CASSEVFGTSPTAGELFF.

This sequence joins TRBV7-8 and TRBJ2-7; TRBD2 matches at 8 bases. Germline CDR1 SGHVS, CDR2 FQNEAQ. The trim removed 4 bases at V and 7 bases at J, leaving 21 bases unmatched. This CDR3 comprises 18 residues. The CDR3 here is CASSSYRVPAGVVSEQYF. In nucleotides, the CDR3 is TGTGCCAGCAGCTCGTACCGTGTCCCAGCGGGAGTCGTCAGTGAGCAGTACTTC.

The rearrangement uses TRBV7-2 and TRBJ2-3; D might be TRBD1 (8 bases). Germline V CDR1 and CDR2: SGHTA, FQGNSA. CDR3 length: 16 amino acids. V was clipped by 5 bases and J by 4 bases, with 19 bases between them. For the CDR3, the DNA is TGTGCCAGCAGCCCCAGGGGGCGGGGGCTCCCAGATACGCAGTATTTT. Translated, it gives CASSPRGRGLPDTQYF.

This chain connects TRBV15 to TRBJ2-3, with a weak D call TRBD2 (5 bases). Deletions cut 3 bases from V and 5 bases from J, with 12 bases between. This CDR3 contains 14 residues. Germline-derived CDR1 and CDR2 are LNHNV and YYDKDF (reference sequence). DNA for the CDR3: TGTGCCACCAGCAGTCCCGGGATCGGAGATACGCAGTATTTT. It encodes CATSSPGIGDTQYF.

The chain has TRBV11-2 and TRBJ2-7; a weak D match, TRBD1 (5 bases). This CDR3 spans 14 amino acids. Germline V gene lookup returns CDR1 SGHAT and CDR2 FQNNGV. The V end was cut by 0 bases, the J end by 9 bases, with 15 bases between. The CDR3 protein is CASSLDRARMGQYF. The CDR3 nucleotides read TGTGCCAGCAGCTTAGACAGGGCCCGTATGGGGCAGTACTTC. Full variable domain (outside the CDR3, taken from reference TRBV11-2 and TRBJ2-7): EAGVAQSPRYKIIEKRQSVAFWCNPISGHATLYWYQQILGQGPKLLIQFQNNGVVDDSQLPKDRFSAERLKGVDSTLKIQPAKLEDSAVYLCASSLDRARMGQYFGPGTRLTVT.

This clone is a singleton in its sample. The chain has TRBV9 and TRBJ2-1; 7 nucleotides agree with TRBD2. Germline loops: CDR1 SGDLS, CDR2 YYNGEE. This CDR3 spans 16 amino acids. Trimming at V came to 1 base and at J to 5 bases, leaving 9 bases not matched to a gene. In DNA form, the CDR3 reads TGTGCCAGCAGCGTATATCGGGCGGGAGACCACAATGAGCAGTTCTTC. This sequence encodes CASSVYRAGDHNEQFF.

This chain links TRBV6-2 or TRBV6-3 with TRBJ2-1; 8 bases are a match to TRBD2. V dropped 2 bases and J dropped 2; count of bases not matched to a gene: 8. This CDR3 is 17 amino acids long. Germline V gene sequence: CDR1 MNHEY, CDR2 SVGEGT. CDR3: CASSYPRGAGAYNEQFF. CDR3 nucleotide sequence: TGTGCCAGCAGTTACCCCAGGGGAGCGGGGGCCTACAATGAGCAGTTCTTC.

This clone was found a few times. The rearrangement uses TRBV5-1 and TRBJ1-1; no reliable D call. The CDR3 runs 17 residues. CDR1 is SGHRS and CDR2 is YFSETQ in the germline V gene. V was trimmed by 0 bases and J by 0 bases, leaving 15 bases between them. CDR3 nucleotide sequence: TGCGCCAGCAGCTTGGGTGACACCTCGTACATGAACACTGAAGCTTTCTTT. Translating it yields CASSLGDTSYMNTEAFF.

The chain couples TRBV5-8 to TRBJ2-2, with 10 bases fitting TRBD2. This CDR3 has 17 residues. CDR1 is SGHTS and CDR2 is YDEGEE in the germline V gene. Trimming at V came to 0 bases and at J to 4 bases, leaving 6 bases not matched to a gene. CDR3 DNA sequence: TGTGCCAGCAGCTTGGCCGGGCTAGCGGGAGTCACCGGGGAGCTGTTTTTT. Protein product: CASSLAGLAGVTGELFF.

CDR3: CASSQVSSQTYGYTF. DNA of the CDR3: TGCGCCAGCAGCCAAGTTTCTTCCCAGACTTATGGCTACACCTTC. J is TRBJ1-2 and V is TRBV4-1; D remains ambiguous. Germline values: CDR1 MGHRA, CDR2 YSYEKL. This CDR3 is built from 15 residues. Trimming pared 1 base from V and 5 bases from J, leaving 14 bases between.

The chain links TRBV27 to TRBJ1-2, with a weak D call TRBD1 (5 bases). Germline CDR1 MNHEY, CDR2 SMNVEV (reference sequence). Trimming pared 2 bases from V and 4 bases from J, leaving 8 bases between. This CDR3 spans 13 amino acids. CDR3 coding DNA: TGTGCCAGCAGTTTAGCGGGGACCTATGGCTACACCTTC. Translation gives CASSLAGTYGYTF.

In this sample, this clone turned up once. The J gene is TRBJ2-2, the V gene TRBV18; a possible D gene is TRBD1 (6 bases). This CDR3 contains 17 residues. Germline V gene lookup returns CDR1 KGHSH and CDR2 LQKENI. The V and J ends lost 6 bases and 1 base respectively, with 18 bases between them. As DNA, the CDR3 is TGTGCCAGCTCCCCCAGGCTGGGGACAAGGAACACCGGGGAGCTGTTTTTT. Translated, it gives CASSPRLGTRNTGELFF.

The CDR3 region is CASSALLVYTF. CDR3 coding DNA: TGTGCCAGCAGCGCTCTACTGGTCTACACCTTC. The rearrangement joins TRBV9 to TRBJ1-2; no firm D call. The length of the CDR3 is 11 residues. CDR1 SGDLS and CDR2 YYNGEE come from the germline V gene. With 3 bases removed from V and 10 bases from J, the gap between germline ends came to 10 bases.

The chain carries TRBV5-1 and TRBJ1-3; D is ambiguous. The V gene lost 0 bases and the J gene lost 0 bases, with 13 bases spanning the gap. Germline CDR1 is SGHRS and CDR2 is YFSETQ. This CDR3 is built from 17 residues. This chain's CDR3 is CASSLAPPSFSGNTIYF. The CDR3 DNA is TGCGCCAGCAGCTTGGCTCCTCCGAGTTTCTCTGGAAACACCATATATTTT.

The V call is TRBV19, the J call TRBJ1-1; 7 positions match TRBD1. There are 15 residues in the CDR3. CDR1 is LNHDA and CDR2 is SQIVND in the germline V gene (reference sequence). V shed 2 bases, J shed 2 bases, and the junction held 5 bases outside the gene matches. CDR3 sequence reads: CASSIQTGVNTEAFF. CDR3 nucleotides: TGTGCCAGTAGTATACAAACAGGGGTCAACACTGAAGCTTTCTTT.